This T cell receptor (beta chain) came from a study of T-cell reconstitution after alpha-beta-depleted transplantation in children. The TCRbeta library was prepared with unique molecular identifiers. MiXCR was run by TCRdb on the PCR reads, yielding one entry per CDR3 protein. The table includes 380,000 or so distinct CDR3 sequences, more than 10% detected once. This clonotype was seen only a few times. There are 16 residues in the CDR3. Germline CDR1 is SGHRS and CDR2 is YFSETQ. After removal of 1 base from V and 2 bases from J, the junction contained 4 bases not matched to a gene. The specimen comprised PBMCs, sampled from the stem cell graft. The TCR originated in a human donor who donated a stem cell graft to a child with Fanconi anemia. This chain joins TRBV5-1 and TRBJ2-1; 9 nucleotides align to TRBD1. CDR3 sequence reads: CASSLTGGAAYNEQFF. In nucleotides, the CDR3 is TGCGCCAGCAGCTTGACAGGGGGCGCTGCCTACAATGAGCAGTTCTTC.